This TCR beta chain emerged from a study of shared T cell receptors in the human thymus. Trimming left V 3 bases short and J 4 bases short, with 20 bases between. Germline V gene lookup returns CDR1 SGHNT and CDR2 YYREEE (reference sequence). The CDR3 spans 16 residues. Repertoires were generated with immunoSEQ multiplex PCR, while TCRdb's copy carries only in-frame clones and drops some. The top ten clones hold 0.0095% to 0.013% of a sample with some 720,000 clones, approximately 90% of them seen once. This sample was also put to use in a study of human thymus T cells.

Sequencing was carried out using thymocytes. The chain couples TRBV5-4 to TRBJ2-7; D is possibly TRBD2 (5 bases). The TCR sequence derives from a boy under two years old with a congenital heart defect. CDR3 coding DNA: TGTGCCAGCAGCTCCCGCCTGGACTCTTTCACGTACGAGCAGTACTTC. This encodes CASSSRLDSFTYEQYF.